Listed below are T cell receptor beta chains from one sample, sequenced in a study of control samples from healthy donors and cancer patients. Sequencing was performed with immunoSEQ multiplex PCR; in TCRdb, only in-frame clones are kept and a portion is missing. The repertoire holds 260,000 or so clones, with more than 65% as singletons. The sequenced sample consisted of PBMCs. These receptor sequences come from a woman aged 55-70 years with lung cancer. Both conserved end residues are part of each CDR3. D genes are given only for firm matches. Only part of the rows carry a size: once, few, many, or a class if the clone is expanded.

J	V	D	size	DNA	CDR3
TRBJ2-1	TRBV7-2	NA	NA	TGTGCCAGCAGCTTAGCGGCCAGCTCCTACAATGAGCAGTTCTTC	CASSLAASSYNEQFF
TRBJ2-2	TRBV5-1	TRBD1	NA	TGCGCCAGCAGCTTGGGACAGGGGGTCGGGGAGCTGTTTTTT	CASSLGQGVGELFF
TRBJ2-2	TRBV7-3	NA	NA	TGTGCCAGCAGCCCCCTTGAACCGTCGAACACCGGGGAGCTGTTTTTT	CASSPLEPSNTGELFF
TRBJ1-1	TRBV7-9	NA	NA	TGTGCCAGCAGCTTAATTGGGACTGAAGCTTTCTTT	CASSLIGTEAFF
TRBJ1-3	TRBV24-1	TRBD1	once	TGTGCCACCAGTGATAGCAGGGGGCCTGGAAACACCATATATTTT	CATSDSRGPGNTIYF
TRBJ1-6	TRBV19	TRBD1	NA	TGTGCCAGTACCACAGGACAGGGGGTTCTTTCACCCCTCCACTTT	CASTTGQGVLSPLHF
TRBJ1-1	TRBV3-1/TRBV3-2	NA	NA	TGTGCCAGCAGCGCAGACCAGGGTCCCTGGACTGAAGCTTTCTTT	CASSADQGPWTEAFF
TRBJ2-7	TRBV4-1	NA	many	TGCGCCAGCAGCCAAGGCTCGGTCGTTCTCTACGAGCAGTACTTC	CASSQGSVVLYEQYF
TRBJ2-5	TRBV6-5	NA	NA	TGTGCCACGAGTGCAGGGGGGCCTCGGGAGACCCAGTACTTC	CATSAGGPRETQYF
TRBJ2-1	TRBV19	NA	few	TGTGCCAGTAGTATGGTAGCACGCAATGAGCAGTTCTTC	CASSMVARNEQFF
TRBJ2-1	TRBV7-3	NA	few	TGTGCCAGCAGCTTCTCGAACAATGAGCAGTTCTTC	CASSFSNNEQFF
TRBJ2-7	TRBV3-1/TRBV3-2	TRBD2	once	TGTGCCAGCAGCCCTCCGGGACTAGTCGAGCAGTACTTC	CASSPPGLVEQYF
TRBJ2-7	TRBV19	TRBD1	NA	TGTGCCAGTAGTAGATCGGGACAGGGGGCGAACGAGCAGTACTTC	CASSRSGQGANEQYF
TRBJ2-7	TRBV20-1	NA	NA	TGCAGTGCTAGTGAGGCCGGGATCCACGAGCAGTACTTC	CSASEAGIHEQYF